Presented here are 25 T cell receptor beta chains from one specimen sequenced in a study of T cell repertoires in cytomegalovirus infection. TCRdb re-analysed the reads in MiXCR, keeping a single row per CDR3 protein. The data show some 700,000 distinct CDR3 sequences, roughly a third seen once. Sequenced sample: PBMCs. The receptors here all came from a human donor in good health (CMV status not recorded). Some clones in this sample may be carry-over from other donors' samples.

The gene calls are TRBV28 and TRBJ2-7, with D perhaps matching TRBD2 (6 bases). Germline lookup yields CDR1 MDHEN and CDR2 SYDVKM. The CDR3 extends over 16 amino acids. Trimming took 6 bases from V and 3 from J, leaving 21 bases between them. The CDR3 spells CASRTPWRDAVYEQYF. In DNA, the CDR3 is TGTGCCAGCAGGACCCCTTGGCGGGATGCCGTCTACGAGCAGTACTTC.

This clonotype was counted many times. The chain carries TRBV28 and TRBJ1-4; tentative D call: TRBD1 (6 bases). CDR3 size: 14 residues. The germline V and J ends were trimmed by 3 bases and 6 bases, with 11 bases remaining between them. Per germline, CDR1 MDHEN and CDR2 SYDVKM. The CDR3 region has the DNA TGTGCCAGCAGTTTCCTGGACAGAGATGAAAAACTGTTTTTT. It specifies CASSFLDRDEKLFF.

V and J are TRBV7-2 and TRBJ2-7; D is uncertain. This CDR3 is built from 15 residues. Per germline, CDR1 SGHTA and CDR2 FQGNSA. Trimming left V 5 bases short and J 6 bases short, with 20 bases between. The CDR3 loop reads CASSKAAFRLGEQYF. CDR3 DNA sequence: TGTGCCAGCAGCAAGGCAGCGTTTCGTTTGGGCGAGCAGTACTTC.

This clonotype has just a few counts. V is TRBV7-6 and J is TRBJ1-5; D perhaps matches TRBD1 (5 bases). The CDR3 covers 18 residues. The germline CDR1 and CDR2 sequences are SGHVS and FNYEAQ. The V gene lost 1 base and the J gene lost 4 bases, with 20 bases spanning the gap. The CDR3 nucleotides are TGTGCCAGCAGCTTAGAGTTAGACAGATTCATCCGTAATCAGCCCCAGCATTTT. Its translation: CASSLELDRFIRNQPQHF.

The chain has TRBV7-9 and TRBJ2-1; 12 bases map to TRBD2. CDR1 SEHNR and CDR2 FQNEAQ come from the germline V gene (reference sequence). This CDR3 has 17 residues. The V and J ends lost 5 bases and 7 bases, in that order; junction bases with no gene match: 12. The CDR3 sequence: CASSLWLRTSGKNEQFF. The CDR3 bases are TGTGCCAGCAGCCTATGGTTGAGGACTAGCGGGAAGAATGAGCAGTTCTTC.

The J gene is TRBJ2-3, the V gene TRBV12-3 or TRBV12-4, with D possibly being TRBD1 (6 bases). V was shortened by 7 bases and J by 3 bases, with 20 bases between the two germline ends. The CDR3 sequence is 16 residues long. The CDR3 sequence is CASTYIEGERTDTQYF. The CDR3 DNA reads TGTGCCAGCACTTACATAGAGGGGGAAAGGACAGATACGCAGTATTTT.

This clonotype was recorded a few times. The chain carries TRBV19 and TRBJ1-2; D call uncertain. The CDR3 is 15 residues long. The germline CDR1 and CDR2 sequences are LNHDA and SQIVND (reference sequence). Trimming took off 7 bases at V and 3 bases at J, with 18 bases between the two ends. This CDR3 is CASTQRPESYYGYTF. The CDR3 DNA sequence: TGTGCCAGTACCCAACGCCCTGAGAGCTACTATGGCTACACCTTC.

This clonotype was counted a few times. The genes are TRBV28 and TRBJ2-7, with D possibly being TRBD2 (6 bases). The V end lost 4 bases, the J end lost 0 bases, and 16 bases lay between the germline ends. CDR3 length: 16 residues. The V gene's germline CDR1 is MDHEN and CDR2 SYDVKM. The CDR3 region has the DNA TGTGCCAGCAGTTCGATAGCGGTGCCGATCTCCTACGAGCAGTACTTC. Protein: CASSSIAVPISYEQYF.

Note on this clonotype: The junction departs from the called germline gene at one end, perhaps through a read error. The chain couples TRBV7-2 to TRBJ1-1; TRBD1 is a possible D gene (6 bases). The CDR3 covers 15 residues. Germline assignment: CDR1 SGHTA and CDR2 FQGNSA. As DNA, the CDR3 is TGTGACAGCAGCGAATCACAGGGCCGGAACTCTGAAGCTTTCTTT. Its protein is CDSSESQGRNSEAFF.

To note about this clonotype: Germline and junction disagree at one end, which may indicate a read error. This sequence joins TRBV12-3 or TRBV12-4 and TRBJ2-2; 8 bases map to TRBD1. This CDR3 spans 17 amino acids. CDR3 sequence reads: CSSSLYRGETSTGELFF. As DNA, the CDR3 is TGTTCCAGCAGCCTGTACAGGGGGGAAACGAGCACCGGGGAGCTGTTTTTT.

The genes are TRBV6-1 and TRBJ2-3; 10 bases fit TRBD2. This CDR3 is 15 amino acids long. V was clipped by 8 bases and J by 4 bases; unmatched bases: 9. Germline values: CDR1 MNHNS, CDR2 SASEGT. The CDR3 reads CASRPKREGPDTQYF. The CDR3 DNA is TGTGCCAGCCGCCCCAAGCGGGAGGGTCCAGATACGCAGTATTTT.

The genes are TRBV5-1 and TRBJ1-2, with no clear D. This CDR3 spans 13 amino acids. Germline V CDR1 and CDR2: SGHRS, YFSETQ. V dropped 0 bases and J dropped 4 bases, with 7 bases sitting between them. The CDR3 spells CASSLESRYGYTF. As DNA, the CDR3 is TGCGCCAGCAGCTTGGAGAGCCGCTATGGCTACACCTTC.

The chain is built from TRBV7-4 and TRBJ2-7; TRBD1 matches 7 bases. CDR3 size: 16 residues. After removal of 1 base from V and 2 bases from J, the junction contained 8 bases not matched to a gene. Germline lookup yields CDR1 SGHVT and CDR2 SQSDAQ. The CDR3 coding sequence is TGTGCCAGCAGCTTAGGGGCCGGGACAGCTACCTACGAGCAGTACTTC. Translating gives CASSLGAGTATYEQYF. The entire variable domain, with the rest obtained from reference TRBV7-4 and TRBJ2-7, is as follows: GAGVSQSPRYKVAKRGRDVALRCDSISGHVTLYWYRQTLGQGSEVLTYSQSDAQRDKSGRPSGRFSAERPERSVSTLKIQRTEQGDSAVYLCASSLGAGTATYEQYFGPGTRLTVT.

This rearrangement joins TRBV5-1 to TRBJ2-2, with 11 nucleotides matching TRBD1. This CDR3 has 16 amino acids. Losses at the gene ends were 3 bases for V and 2 bases for J; bases not matched to a gene: 3. Germline CDR1 and CDR2: SGHRS and YFSETQ. In nucleotides, the CDR3 is TGCGCCAGCAGCTCGGGACAGGGGGGAAACACCGGGGAGCTGTTTTTT. Translation: CASSSGQGGNTGELFF.

The CDR3 DNA sequence: TGTGCCAGCACCAACGGGGAAAATGGAAACACCATATATTTT. Translated, it gives CASTNGENGNTIYF. The chain joins TRBV6-6 to TRBJ1-3; D is uncertain. V lost 7 bases to trimming and J lost 3 bases, with 13 bases between them. From germline, CDR1 is MNHNY and CDR2 SVGAGI (reference sequence). This CDR3 spans 14 amino acids.

This clonotype appeared a few times. The chain uses TRBV27 and TRBJ2-7; possibly TRBD2 for D (5 bases). The CDR3 extends over 14 amino acids. Germline CDR1 is MNHEY and CDR2 is SMNVEV (reference sequence). The V end lost 0 bases, the J end lost 5 bases, and 11 bases lay between the germline ends. Here the CDR3 DNA reads TGTGCCAGCAGTTTATCGACGGGGTCCGACGAGCAGTACTTC. It is translated as CASSLSTGSDEQYF.

This clonotype appeared a few times. The chain has TRBV7-9 and TRBJ2-3; TRBD2 aligns across 14 bases. CDR3 size: 16 residues. Unmatched junction bases numbered 5, after V lost 4 bases and J lost 5 bases. Germline CDR1 SEHNR, CDR2 FQNEAQ (reference sequence). The CDR3 is CASSSGLAGGVDTQYF. The CDR3 coding sequence is TGTGCCAGCAGCTCAGGACTAGCGGGAGGCGTAGATACGCAGTATTTT.

This clonotype was picked up a small number of times. The V gene is TRBV6-1, the J gene TRBJ1-2; 9 bases agree with TRBD1. Germline lookup yields CDR1 MNHNS and CDR2 SASEGT. This CDR3 spans 14 amino acids. The V segment lost 6 bases and the J segment 4 bases; nucleotides outside the gene matches: 6. CDR3 residues: CASRAQGAGYGYTF. Here the CDR3 DNA reads TGTGCCAGCAGGGCACAGGGGGCAGGCTATGGCTACACCTTC.

This chain connects TRBV14 to TRBJ1-2; D ambiguous. Germline CDR1 SGHDN, CDR2 FVKESK. CDR3 length equals 15 residues. Trimming removed 4 bases from V and 8 bases from J, with 20 bases in between. CDR3 loop: CASSPIQSVWMGYTF. The CDR3 region has the DNA TGTGCCAGCAGCCCGATCCAGTCCGTTTGGATGGGCTACACCTTC.

Ten or more counts support this clonotype. The gene calls are TRBV7-8 and TRBJ2-7; no firm D call. Trimming took 0 bases from V and 5 from J, leaving 11 bases between them. The CDR3 is 14 amino acids. CDR1 is SGHVS, CDR2 FQNEAQ, per germline. This CDR3 reads CASSLASWVNEQYF. The CDR3 nucleotides read TGTGCCAGCAGCTTAGCCAGCTGGGTTAACGAGCAGTACTTC.

This clonotype was recorded a few times. The chain carries TRBV28 and TRBJ2-3; perhaps D is TRBD1 or TRBD2 (6 bases each). V was clipped by 2 bases and J by 0 bases, with 21 bases between them. Germline V gene data show CDR1 as MDHEN and CDR2 as SYDVKM. This CDR3 has 19 residues. CDR3 loop: CASSLVAQGSGASTDTQYF. DNA for the CDR3: TGTGCCAGCAGTTTAGTAGCCCAGGGGTCGGGGGCTAGCACAGATACGCAGTATTTT.

This clonotype was detected a few times. This chain links TRBV7-6 with TRBJ1-2, with D unclear. Germline V CDR1 and CDR2: SGHVS, FNYEAQ. V lost 5 bases and J 8 bases, leaving 24 bases between the germline ends. This CDR3 is 16 amino acids long. As DNA, the CDR3 is TGTGCCAGCAGCCTACTGCCAAGGATGGAAGGGAACGGCTACACCTTC. Protein: CASSLLPRMEGNGYTF. The variable domain in full, completed from reference TRBV7-6 and TRBJ1-2, reads GAGVSQSPRYKVTKRGQDVALRCDPISGHVSLYWYRQALGQGPEFLTYFNYEAQQDKSGLPNDRFSAERPEGSISTLTIQRTEQRDSAMYRCASSLLPRMEGNGYTFGSGTRLTVV.

The chain combines TRBV19 with TRBJ2-3, with D perhaps being TRBD1 or TRBD2 (6 bases each). This CDR3 contains 14 residues. Trimming left V 7 bases short and J 0 bases short, with 11 bases between. The germline CDR1 and CDR2 sequences are LNHDA and SQIVND (reference sequence). The CDR3 DNA sequence: TGTGCCAGTACTCGGGGGCCGAGCACAGATACGCAGTATTTT. This codes for CASTRGPSTDTQYF.

The genes are TRBV10-3 and TRBJ1-5, with a possible D match to TRBD1 (6 bases). The V gene lost 6 bases and the J gene lost 3 bases, with 27 bases spanning the gap. The germline CDR1 and CDR2 sequences are ENHRY and SYGVKD. The CDR3 is 19 residues long. The CDR3 DNA follows: TGTGCCATCAGGCCCAAAAGCGGGGTCAGGGGAAAATCCAATCAGCCCCAGCATTTT. As protein: CAIRPKSGVRGKSNQPQHF.

This clonotype has only a few counts. The CDR3: CATSPGYNEQFF. In DNA form, the CDR3 reads TGTGCCACCAGCCCGGGATACAATGAGCAGTTCTTC. This rearrangement joins TRBV15 to TRBJ2-1, with D possibly matching TRBD2 (5 bases). Trimming cost V 5 bases and J 4 bases, with 6 bases left between them. Germline CDR1 and CDR2: LNHNV and YYDKDF (reference sequence). The CDR3 sequence is 12 residues long.